Listed below are T cell receptor beta chains from one sample, sequenced in a study of cytomegalovirus exposure and HLA in healthy donors. Measured with immunoSEQ multiplex PCR; TCRdb has only the in-frame clones, and not every one. The table for this sample gives about 77,000 clones. The specimen was PBMCs. Receptors originate from a man aged 45 to 65 in good health and CMV-seropositive. CDR3s include the opening cysteine and the closing phenylalanine or tryptophan. Fields, in order: D gene, J gene, V gene, CDR3 protein, CDR3 DNA. The D gene is left open where the match is weak.

D: -; J: TRBJ2-3; V: TRBV11-3; CDR3: CASSLQARDTQYF; DNA: TGTGCCAGCAGCTTGCAGGCTCGAGATACGCAGTATTTT
D: TRBD2; J: TRBJ2-2; V: TRBV4-1; CDR3: CASSPGGGELFF; DNA: TGCGCCAGCAGCCCGGGGGGCGGGGAGCTGTTTTTT
D: -; J: TRBJ2-3; V: TRBV30; CDR3: CAWSNPVTDTQYF; DNA: TGTGCCTGGAGTAACCCAGTCACAGATACGCAGTATTTT
D: TRBD2; J: TRBJ2-5; V: TRBV18; CDR3: CASSPGGETQYF; DNA: TGTGCCAGCTCACCGGGGGGGGAGACCCAGTACTTC
D: -; J: TRBJ1-3; V: TRBV5-6; CDR3: CASSLPRGAFSGNTIYF; DNA: TGTGCCAGCAGCTTGCCCCGGGGGGCCTTCTCTGGAAACACCATATATTTT
D: -; J: TRBJ1-6; V: TRBV25-1; CDR3: CASSELTGTPSAPLHF; DNA: TGTGCCAGCAGTGAATTAACAGGGACGCCTTCGGCACCCCTCCACTTT
D: -; J: TRBJ1-3; V: TRBV25-1; CDR3: CASSSRTVLSGNTIYF; DNA: TGTGCCAGCAGTTCCCGGACAGTCCTCTCTGGAAACACCATATATTTT
D: -; J: TRBJ2-3; V: TRBV28; CDR3: CASSSPGTDTQYF; DNA: TGTGCCAGCAGTTCCCCAGGCACAGATACGCAGTATTTT
D: TRBD2; J: TRBJ2-1; V: TRBV19; CDR3: CASSIGRLAFYNEQFF; DNA: TGTGCCAGTAGTATAGGACGACTAGCGTTCTACAATGAGCAGTTCTTC
D: -; J: TRBJ2-2; V: TRBV5-1; CDR3: CASSLRLEGGELFF; DNA: TGCGCCAGCAGCTTGCGGCTGGAGGGCGGGGAGCTGTTTTTT
D: TRBD1; J: TRBJ1-1; V: TRBV5-6; CDR3: CASSLALGQGMNTEAFF; DNA: TGTGCCAGCAGCTTGGCCCTAGGACAGGGAATGAACACTGAAGCTTTCTTT
D: TRBD1; J: TRBJ1-2; V: TRBV28; CDR3: CASSAVWYPSATRQGQNGYTF; DNA: TGTGCCAGCAGTGCAGTCTGGTATCCATCGGCAACGCGACAGGGGCAAAATGGCTACACCTTC
D: -; J: TRBJ2-1; V: TRBV11-3; CDR3: CASSFGRANDEQFF; DNA: TGTGCCAGCAGCTTCGGGAGAGCCAACGATGAGCAGTTCTTC
D: TRBD1; J: TRBJ1-2; V: TRBV7-3; CDR3: CASSSSFDRGRDGYTF; DNA: TGTGCCAGCAGCTCAAGTTTTGACAGGGGGCGGGATGGCTACACCTTC
D: TRBD1; J: TRBJ1-1; V: TRBV19; CDR3: CAASGGNTEAFF; DNA: TGTGCCGCCTCAGGGGGCAACACTGAAGCTTTCTTT
D: -; J: TRBJ2-7; V: TRBV28; CDR3: CASRAQQAYEQYF; DNA: TGTGCCAGCAGGGCACAGCAAGCTTACGAGCAGTACTTC
D: TRBD2; J: TRBJ2-3; V: TRBV5-1; CDR3: CASSLSPGVAGEQYF; DNA: TGCGCCAGCAGCTTGTCCCCCGGGGTAGCGGGTGAGCAGTATTTT
D: TRBD2; J: TRBJ2-3; V: TRBV6-6; CDR3: CASTQRGSDTQYF; DNA: TGTGCCAGCACTCAGCGGGGGTCGGATACGCAGTATTTT
D: -; J: TRBJ1-1; V: TRBV18; CDR3: CASSPVNRAANTEAFF; DNA: TGTGCCAGCTCCCCCGTAAATAGAGCGGCGAACACTGAAGCTTTCTTT
D: TRBD2; J: TRBJ2-5; V: TRBV6-1; CDR3: CASSGLAGGQETQYF; DNA: TGTGCCAGCAGTGGACTAGCGGGGGGGCAAGAGACCCAGTACTTC
D: TRBD1; J: TRBJ1-1; V: TRBV7-9; CDR3: CASSPDRAIQMNTEAFF; DNA: TGTGCCAGCAGCCCAGACAGGGCCATTCAAATGAACACTGAAGCTTTCTTT
D: TRBD1; J: TRBJ2-7; V: TRBV14; CDR3: CASSRQGEAYEQYF; DNA: TGTGCCAGCAGCAGACAGGGGGAAGCCTACGAGCAGTACTTC
D: -; J: TRBJ1-1; V: TRBV29-1; CDR3: CSVEAEAFF; DNA: TGCAGCGTTGAAGCGGAAGCTTTCTTT
D: -; J: TRBJ2-5; V: TRBV7-8; CDR3: CASSLLTRDQETQYF; DNA: TGTGCCAGCAGCTTACTGACGAGGGACCAAGAGACCCAGTACTTC
D: -; J: TRBJ1-2; V: TRBV10-3; CDR3: CASSGTNYGYTF; DNA: TGTGCCTCTAGCGGGACCAACTATGGCTACACCTTC
D: -; J: TRBJ1-2; V: TRBV28; CDR3: CASSPSTGRVGGYTF; DNA: TGTGCCAGCAGTCCCTCGACAGGCCGGGTAGGTGGCTACACCTTC
D: -; J: TRBJ2-4; V: TRBV6-1; CDR3: CAIRREAKNIQYF; DNA: TGTGCCATCCGCAGGGAAGCCAAAAACATTCAGTACTTC
D: TRBD2; J: TRBJ2-1; V: TRBV4-2; CDR3: CASSPTGGSAYNEQFF; DNA: TGTGCCAGCAGCCCGACGGGGGGAAGCGCTTACAATGAGCAGTTCTTC
D: -; J: TRBJ2-6; V: TRBV19; CDR3: CASSGIRSGANVLTF; DNA: TGTGCCAGTAGCGGGATCCGCTCTGGGGCCAACGTCCTGACTTTC
D: TRBD1; J: TRBJ1-5; V: TRBV4-1; CDR3: CASSLGTDDQPQHF; DNA: TGCGCCAGCAGCCTCGGGACAGATGATCAGCCCCAGCATTTT
D: -; J: TRBJ1-6; V: TRBV14; CDR3: CASSQGTSSYNSPLHF; DNA: TGTGCCAGCAGCCAAGGGACAAGCTCCTATAATTCACCCCTCCACTTT
D: -; J: TRBJ1-1; V: TRBV5-6; CDR3: CASRPRTALNTEAFF; DNA: TGTGCCAGCAGGCCCAGGACAGCTCTGAACACTGAAGCTTTCTTT
D: TRBD2; J: TRBJ2-5; V: TRBV7-3; CDR3: CASSPGGVETQYF; DNA: TGTGCCAGCAGCCCTGGGGGGGTAGAGACCCAGTACTTC
D: -; J: TRBJ2-7; V: TRBV2; CDR3: CASSDWRFTYEQYF; DNA: TGTGCCAGCAGTGATTGGCGGTTTACCTACGAGCAGTACTTC
D: -; J: TRBJ1-1; V: TRBV11-2; CDR3: CASSLGQTLNTEAFF; DNA: TGTGCCAGCAGCTTAGGGCAGACTCTGAACACTGAAGCTTTCTTT
D: TRBD1; J: TRBJ1-1; V: TRBV18; CDR3: CASSSQPTGTGRMNTEAFF; DNA: TGTGCCAGCTCATCACAACCGACCGGGACAGGGAGGATGAACACTGAAGCTTTCTTT
D: -; J: TRBJ1-1; V: TRBV28; CDR3: CASTPLRTEAFF; DNA: TGTGCCAGCACCCCTTTGAGGACTGAAGCTTTCTTT
D: -; J: TRBJ1-1; V: TRBV30; CDR3: CAWDRRPNTEVFF; DNA: TGTGCCTGGGACCGGAGACCCAACACTGAAGTTTTCTTT
D: -; J: TRBJ2-1; V: TRBV6-1; CDR3: CASSPFDGAYNEQFF; DNA: TGTGCCAGCAGCCCCTTCGACGGAGCCTACAATGAGCAGTTCTTC
D: TRBD2; J: TRBJ2-3; V: TRBV5-4; CDR3: CASSPRLARSDTQYF; DNA: TGTGCCAGCAGCCCCCGACTAGCCCGGTCAGATACGCAGTATTTT